The 23 T cell receptor beta chains listed next were all sequenced from one sample in a study of T cell responses to AZD1222 COVID-19 vaccine. Profiling relied on immunoSEQ multiplex PCR, and the TCRdb table lists in-frame clones only, not all of them. Of approximately 79,000 clones in the sample, over 70% were seen once. The specimen comprised peripheral blood, sampled on day 0 of AZD1222 vaccination. The receptor source for this set is an adult in good health.

This chain joins TRBV5-1 and TRBJ1-1; 7 nucleotides agree with TRBD1. The germline gives CDR1 SGHRS, CDR2 YFSETQ. The CDR3 spans 14 residues. The V segment lost 4 bases and the J segment 1 base; nucleotides outside the gene matches: 4. DNA of the CDR3: TGCGCCAGCAGCCATGGGACAGCGAACACTGAAGCTTTCTTT. Encoded protein: CASSHGTANTEAFF.

The chain joins TRBV6-1 to TRBJ2-7; D gene unclear. V gave up 1 base and J gave up 7 bases, with 11 bases separating them. Per the germline V gene, CDR1 is MNHNS and CDR2 is SASEGT. The length of the CDR3 is 13 residues. This chain's CDR3 is CASSEGQWYEQYF. In nucleotides, the CDR3 is TGTGCCAGCAGTGAAGGGCAGTGGTATGAGCAGTACTTC.

The chain uses TRBV3-1 (or the pseudogene TRBV3-2) and TRBJ1-1; D uncertain. V was shortened by 0 bases and J by 6 bases, with 5 bases between the two germline ends. Germline values: CDR1 LGHDT, CDR2 YNNKEL (reference sequence). The CDR3 totals 12 residues. CDR3 residues: CASSQEVSEAFF. In nucleotides, the CDR3 is TGTGCCAGCAGCCAAGAAGTATCTGAAGCTTTCTTT.

The chain uses TRBV3-1 (or the pseudogene TRBV3-2) and TRBJ1-5, with D possibly being TRBD1 (5 bases). Germline V gene sequence: CDR1 LGHDT, CDR2 YNNKEL (reference sequence). The V end was cut by 3 bases, the J end by 9 bases, with 15 bases between. CDR3 length: 14 residues. DNA of the CDR3: TGTGCCAGCAGCCACCGGGACCGCGACGGGCCCCAGCATTTT. Translating it yields CASSHRDRDGPQHF.

The J gene is TRBJ1-1, the V gene TRBV11-2; tentative D call: TRBD1 (6 bases). The V end lost 3 bases, the J end lost 6 bases, and 23 bases lay between the germline ends. The CDR3 extends over 17 amino acids. Germline CDR1 SGHAT, CDR2 FQNNGV. In DNA, the CDR3 is TGTGCCAGCAGCTTTCGAACCCGGGACATTGGATCTCCTGAAGCTTTCTTT. Its protein is CASSFRTRDIGSPEAFF.

This chain joins TRBV3-1 (or the pseudogene TRBV3-2) and TRBJ1-1; D remains unclear. This CDR3 has 11 residues. CDR1 and CDR2 from the germline V gene are LGHDT and YNNKEL (reference sequence). Trimming left V 8 bases short and J 8 bases short, with 12 bases between. CDR3 amino acids: CASSTVGEAFF. The CDR3 nucleotides read TGTGCCAGCTCAACGGTCGGGGAAGCTTTCTTT.

The chain links TRBV11-2 to TRBJ2-7, with 14 bases identical to TRBD2. In germline, CDR1 is SGHAT, CDR2 FQNNGV. CDR3 length: 19 residues. V shed 6 bases, J shed 0 bases, and the junction held 13 bases outside the gene matches. Here the CDR3 reads CASRTYRGLAGASSYEQYF. CDR3 coding DNA: TGTGCCAGCAGAACTTATCGGGGACTAGCGGGGGCTAGCTCCTACGAGCAGTACTTC.

This chain connects TRBV20-1 to TRBJ2-5; D is unclear. V gave up 2 bases and J gave up 7 bases, with 5 bases separating them. CDR1 and CDR2 (germline): DFQATT, SNEGSKA (reference sequence). CDR3 length: 10 amino acids. The CDR3 loop is CSARPGTQYF. DNA of the CDR3: TGCAGTGCTAGACCGGGGACCCAGTACTTC.

The chain has TRBV19 and TRBJ2-2; D remains unclear. V lost 2 bases to trimming and J lost 5 bases, with 12 bases between them. The germline gives CDR1 LNHDA, CDR2 SQIVND (reference sequence). The CDR3 totals 15 residues. CDR3 region: CASSIKRRGTGELFF. CDR3 sequence (DNA): TGTGCCAGTAGTATAAAGCGCCGTGGGACCGGGGAGCTGTTTTTT.

The V call is TRBV5-1, the J call TRBJ1-1; D not resolved. The V gene lost 0 bases and the J gene lost 1 base, with 10 bases spanning the gap. The CDR3 spans 15 residues. Germline-derived CDR1 and CDR2 are SGHRS and YFSETQ. The CDR3 coding sequence is TGCGCCAGCAGCTTGGCCCGGCACCCGAACACTGAAGCTTTCTTT. Its translation: CASSLARHPNTEAFF.

The CDR3 region is CASSGSGTTDTQYF. CDR3 DNA sequence: TGTGCCAGCAGCGGTAGCGGAACCACAGATACGCAGTATTTT. This rearrangement joins TRBV9 to TRBJ2-3; D perhaps matches TRBD2 (6 bases). V lost 3 bases, J lost 2 bases, and 10 bases lay in between. The CDR3 loop spans 14 amino acids. Germline V lookup: CDR1 SGDLS, CDR2 YYNGEE.

The rearrangement uses TRBV5-6 and TRBJ2-3; D perhaps matches TRBD1 (6 bases). From germline, CDR1 is SGHDT and CDR2 YYEEEE. The V end was cut by 6 bases, the J end by 2 bases, with 25 bases between. This CDR3 spans 18 amino acids. The CDR3: CASIIAPGQGSPTDTQYF. The CDR3, as DNA: TGTGCCAGCATAATCGCTCCGGGACAAGGTTCCCCCACAGATACGCAGTATTTT.

The rearrangement uses TRBV19 and TRBJ2-1, with 9 bases aligning to TRBD2. The germline CDR1 and CDR2 sequences are LNHDA and SQIVND (reference sequence). This CDR3 contains 13 residues. V shed 5 bases, J shed 10 bases, and the junction held 6 bases outside the gene matches. The CDR3 spells CASSSLGLAEQFF. CDR3 DNA: TGTGCCAGTAGTTCTCTCGGACTAGCGGAGCAGTTCTTC.

This clone appeared a single time. The chain links TRBV3-1 (or the pseudogene TRBV3-2) to TRBJ2-2; TRBD1 aligns across 11 bases. Germline lookup yields CDR1 LGHDT and CDR2 YNNKEL (reference sequence). The CDR3 is 18 amino acids. The ends lost 1 base at V and 1 base at J; junction bases unmatched: 5. The CDR3 nucleotides are TGTGCCAGCAGCCAAGGGTGGGGGACAGGGGGGAACACCGGGGAGCTGTTTTTT. Encoded protein: CASSQGWGTGGNTGELFF.

The chain has TRBV7-6 and TRBJ2-3; D unclear. This CDR3 is 12 amino acids long. In germline, CDR1 is SGHVS, CDR2 FNYEAQ. The ends were cut back, 5 bases at V and 0 bases at J, with 3 bases in the middle. The CDR3 DNA is TGTGCCAGCAGCCGTAGCACAGATACGCAGTATTTT. This codes for CASSRSTDTQYF.

The V call is TRBV7-9, the J call TRBJ2-7; possible D gene TRBD2, 5 bases. There are 14 residues in the CDR3. With 2 bases removed from V and 3 bases from J, the gap between germline ends came to 11 bases. Germline V lookup: CDR1 SEHNR, CDR2 FQNEAQ (reference sequence). The CDR3 region is CASSLQSGVYEQYF. CDR3 nucleotides: TGTGCCAGCAGCTTACAGTCCGGGGTCTACGAGCAGTACTTC.

The chain uses TRBV2 and TRBJ2-7, with D perhaps matching TRBD1 or TRBD2 (5 bases each). The germline V gene encodes CDR1 SNHLY and CDR2 FYNNEI. Trimming shortened V by 6 bases and J by 3 bases, and 18 bases separated the two germline ends. CDR3 size: 15 residues. The CDR3, as DNA: TGTGCCAGCAGGGGGTTTGGGGGTGCTATCTACGAGCAGTACTTC. Protein sequence: CASRGFGGAIYEQYF.

The gene calls are TRBV14 and TRBJ1-6; D gene uncertain. Germline V CDR1 and CDR2: SGHDN, FVKESK. The CDR3 sequence is 16 residues long. Trimming pared 1 base from V and 8 bases from J, leaving 15 bases between. DNA of the CDR3: TGTGCCAGCAGCCAAGGAGGAGGTAGAGTTTATTCACCCCTCCACTTT. It translates to CASSQGGGRVYSPLHF.

The rearrangement joins TRBV20-1 to TRBJ1-3; perhaps TRBD1 as D (5 bases). Germline assignment: CDR1 DFQATT and CDR2 SNEGSKA (reference sequence). The CDR3 sequence is 14 residues long. V lost 3 bases to trimming and J lost 5 bases, with 14 bases between them. The CDR3 DNA reads TGCAGTGCTAGTGGGACGGGACTTCGAAACACCATATATTTT. Protein product: CSASGTGLRNTIYF.

This chain joins TRBV5-1 and TRBJ2-7; D ambiguous. V shed 4 bases and J shed 6 bases, with 14 bases lying between them. The CDR3 extends over 13 amino acids. The V gene's germline CDR1 is SGHRS and CDR2 YFSETQ. This CDR3 reads CASSPPWGGEQYF. In nucleotides, the CDR3 is TGCGCCAGCAGCCCCCCCTGGGGTGGCGAGCAGTACTTC.

The rearrangement joins TRBV19 to TRBJ2-3; D unresolved. CDR1 and CDR2 (germline): LNHDA, SQIVND (reference sequence). With 5 bases removed from V and 0 bases from J, the gap between germline ends came to 12 bases. The CDR3 contains 15 residues. The CDR3 DNA follows: TGTGCCAGTAGTCCGACGGCCCCTAGCACAGATACGCAGTATTTT. It is translated as CASSPTAPSTDTQYF.

The chain couples TRBV5-4 to TRBJ2-1; 15 bases match TRBD2. J was trimmed by 7 bases and V by 2 bases; bases with no gene match: 4. The CDR3 runs 16 residues. CDR1 and CDR2 (germline): SGHNT, YYREEE (reference sequence). The chain's CDR3 is CASSFEGTSGRNEQFF. DNA for the CDR3: TGTGCCAGCAGCTTTGAAGGGACTAGCGGGAGGAATGAGCAGTTCTTC.

CDR3 region: CASSSPRSADGEKLFF. CDR3 bases: TGTGCCAGCAGTTCCCCCCGCTCCGCTGATGGTGAAAAACTGTTTTTT. V is TRBV28 and J is TRBJ1-4; D call uncertain. Germline V CDR1 and CDR2: MDHEN, SYDVKM. V was trimmed by 4 bases and J by 7 bases, leaving 19 bases between them. The CDR3 sequence is 16 residues long.